This TCR beta chain is drawn from a study of cytomegalovirus exposure and HLA in healthy donors. General observations from the study: V- and J-gene trimming of TCR beta was linked (in a later analysis) to a missense DCLRE1C variant. The dataset shows that most TCR sequences were rare, while some public TCRs occurred in many donors. Several of the most significant clusters appeared linked to common viral pathogens, based on a later analysis. Prior analysis indicated that the majority of TCR beta V segments exhibited productivity approximately 90% or approximately 30% of the time.

Primers for the PCR totalled 60 Vbeta and 13 Jbeta. Sequencing was performed with immunoSEQ multiplex PCR; in TCRdb, only in-frame clones are kept and a portion is missing. In the table there are roughly 160,000 clones, under 90% of which are singletons. Points on this clone: Its antigen is not identified.

J lost 5 bases, V lost 6 bases, and 12 bases had no gene match. The CDR3 totals 16 residues. The germline CDR1 and CDR2 sequences are SGHTA and FQGNSA. The clonotype originates from a man in his thirties or forties in good health and CMV-seronegative. The J gene is TRBJ1-2, the V gene TRBV7-2, with TRBD1 identical over 10 bases. Sequenced material: PBMCs. The CDR3 loop reads CASRSPGGQGWYGYTF. In DNA, the CDR3 is TGTGCCAGCAGGTCCCCCGGGGGACAGGGGTGGTATGGCTACACCTTC.